Described below is a single TCR beta chain sequence and its context. Its antigen is currently unknown. The PCR was carried out with 60 Vbeta primers and 13 Jbeta primers. Clones were sequenced by immunoSEQ multiplex PCR, and TCRdb holds only the in-frame ones, with some missing. The sample includes about 15,000 clones, roughly 64% of them seen just once. This sample stems from a study of cytomegalovirus exposure and HLA in healthy donors. Across the whole study: Some 85 million unique TCRs, all from HLA-typed donors, were included in an early release of the data.

CDR1 DFQATT and CDR2 SNEGSKA come from the germline V gene (reference sequence). The CDR3 runs to 10 residues. Trimming removed 5 bases at V and 6 bases at J, with 8 bases between. Study outcomes and limitations: No immune exposure information besides CMV serostatus was available. Presence/absence analysis assumed near-uniform sequencing depth across donors.

The sequencing sample was made of PBMCs. This chain connects TRBV20-1 to TRBJ2-7; D is perhaps TRBD2 (5 bases). This TCR came from a woman in her forties or fifties in good health and CMV-seropositive. The DNA for the CDR3 is TGCAGTGCTCGACTAAGCGAGCAGTACGTC. It is translated as CSARLSEQYV.